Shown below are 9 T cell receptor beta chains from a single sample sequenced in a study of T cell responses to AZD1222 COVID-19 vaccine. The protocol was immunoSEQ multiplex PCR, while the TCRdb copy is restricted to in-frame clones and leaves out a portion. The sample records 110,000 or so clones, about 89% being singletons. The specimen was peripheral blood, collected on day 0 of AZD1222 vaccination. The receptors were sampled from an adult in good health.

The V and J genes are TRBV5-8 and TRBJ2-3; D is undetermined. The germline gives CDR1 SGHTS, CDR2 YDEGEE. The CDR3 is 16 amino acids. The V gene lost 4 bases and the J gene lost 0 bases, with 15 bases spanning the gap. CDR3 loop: CASSPGTGWSTDTQYF. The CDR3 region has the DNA TGTGCCAGCAGCCCTGGCACCGGGTGGAGCACAGATACGCAGTATTTT.

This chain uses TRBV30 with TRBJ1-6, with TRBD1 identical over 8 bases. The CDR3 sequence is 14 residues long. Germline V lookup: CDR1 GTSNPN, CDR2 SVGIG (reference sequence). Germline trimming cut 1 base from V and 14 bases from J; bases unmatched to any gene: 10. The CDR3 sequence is CAWSAPRQGWSLHF. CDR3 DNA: TGTGCCTGGAGTGCCCCCCGACAGGGGTGGTCCCTCCACTTT.

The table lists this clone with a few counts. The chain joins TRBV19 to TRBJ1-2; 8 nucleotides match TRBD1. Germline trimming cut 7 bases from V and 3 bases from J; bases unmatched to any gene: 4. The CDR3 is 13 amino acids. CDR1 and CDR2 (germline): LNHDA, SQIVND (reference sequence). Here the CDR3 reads CASTPTGDYGYTF. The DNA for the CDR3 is TGTGCCAGTACCCCGACAGGGGACTATGGCTACACCTTC.

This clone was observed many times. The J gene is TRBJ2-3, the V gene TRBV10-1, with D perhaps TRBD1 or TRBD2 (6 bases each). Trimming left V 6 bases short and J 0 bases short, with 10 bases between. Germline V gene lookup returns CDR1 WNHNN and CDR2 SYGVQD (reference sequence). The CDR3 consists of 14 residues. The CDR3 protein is CASRRGTSTDTQYF. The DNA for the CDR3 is TGCGCCAGCAGAAGGGGGACTAGCACAGATACGCAGTATTTT.

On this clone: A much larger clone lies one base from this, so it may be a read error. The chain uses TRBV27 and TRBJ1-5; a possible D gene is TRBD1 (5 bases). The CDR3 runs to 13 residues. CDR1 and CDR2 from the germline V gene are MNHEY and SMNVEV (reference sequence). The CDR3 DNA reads TGTGCCCGCAGTGGGGGGGGGTATCAGCCCCAGCATTTT. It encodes CARSGGGYQPQHF.

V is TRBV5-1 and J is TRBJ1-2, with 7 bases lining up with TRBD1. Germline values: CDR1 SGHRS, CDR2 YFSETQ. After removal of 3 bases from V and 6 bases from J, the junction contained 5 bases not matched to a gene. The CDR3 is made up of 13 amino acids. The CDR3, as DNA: TGCGCCAGCAGCTCGGGACAGCTAGATGGCTACACCTTC. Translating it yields CASSSGQLDGYTF.

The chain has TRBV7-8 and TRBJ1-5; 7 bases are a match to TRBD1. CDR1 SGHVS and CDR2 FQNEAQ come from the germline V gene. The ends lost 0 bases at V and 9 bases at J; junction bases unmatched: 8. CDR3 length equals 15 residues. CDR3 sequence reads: CASSLAQGVVGPQHF. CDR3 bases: TGTGCCAGCAGCTTAGCCCAGGGGGTAGTAGGGCCCCAGCATTTT.

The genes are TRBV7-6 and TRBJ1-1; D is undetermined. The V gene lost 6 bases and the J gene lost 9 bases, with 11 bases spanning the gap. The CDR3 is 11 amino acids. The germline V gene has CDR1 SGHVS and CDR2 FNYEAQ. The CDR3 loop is CASSSDLQAFF. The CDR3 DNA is TGTGCCAGCAGTTCCGACCTACAAGCTTTCTTT.

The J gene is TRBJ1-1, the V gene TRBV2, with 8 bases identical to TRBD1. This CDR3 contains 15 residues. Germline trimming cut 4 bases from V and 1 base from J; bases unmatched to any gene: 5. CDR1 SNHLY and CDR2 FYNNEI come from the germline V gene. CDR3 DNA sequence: TGTGCCAGCAGTGGGACAGGGATATGGAACACTGAAGCTTTCTTT. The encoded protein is CASSGTGIWNTEAFF.